This T cell receptor beta chain is from a study of T-cell memory formation after mild COVID-19. A few counts support this clonotype. MiXCR was run by TCRdb on the 5' RACE reads, yielding one entry per CDR3 protein. The sample includes some 130,000 distinct CDR3 sequences, roughly 6% seen only once; the top ten take 2% to 2.5%. V shed 0 bases and J shed 4 bases, with 17 bases lying between them. This CDR3 has 17 residues. Germline-derived CDR1 and CDR2 are SGHRS and YFSETQ. The J gene is TRBJ2-1, the V gene TRBV5-1; tentative D call: TRBD2 (6 bases). The source material was PBMCs or a T cell subset sorted from them (not recorded which). This receptor was taken from an adult woman who had mild COVID-19 (a few samples of this study predate the infection). Cell type and time point are not known. In DNA form, the CDR3 reads TGCGCCAGCAGCTTGGTTCGGGACTCCAATTTTTACAATGAGCAGTTCTTC. It specifies CASSLVRDSNFYNEQFF.